This T cell receptor (beta chain) originates from a study of OX40 agonist ivuxolimab in advanced cancers. Study at large: The treatment was a fully human IgG2 OX40 agonist, ivuxolimab.

Study-wide results and limits: It was not determined which antigens were specifically recognized by the peripheral T cells that had undergone clonal expansion.

The CDR3 loop spans 15 amino acids. Trimming cost V 4 bases and J 8 bases, with 20 bases left between them. Looked up from germline, CDR1 is SGHVS and CDR2 is FNYEAQ. No patient had autoimmune disease or received systemic immunosuppression. On cycle 4 day 1 and cycle 7 day 1, as well as at baseline, blood was sampled. Clones were sequenced by immunoSEQ multiplex PCR, and TCRdb holds only the in-frame ones, with some missing. This table has under 25,000 clones, about 87% appearing once. Remarks on this clone: The antigen is undetermined.

The sequence was obtained from an adult with an advanced solid tumor such as melanoma, head and neck, liver or kidney cancer. Sequencing used CD4+ or CD8+ T cells sorted from blood, obtained in a trial of the OX40 agonist ivuxolimab. The chain carries TRBV7-6 and TRBJ1-2; D ambiguous. The CDR3 is CASSSRSTGLGGYTF. The CDR3 nucleotides read TGTGCCAGCAGCTCCCGTTCGACGGGCCTGGGAGGCTACACCTTC.